Sequencing of this T cell receptor beta chain was carried out in a study of shared clonotypes between healthy human individuals (dated by TCRdb to 2018 to 2021). For the wider study: A couple of women and three men aged 18 to 49 years were included in the cohort. For each donor, CD4 naive and CD4 memory were each run on three plates, CD8 naive on two plates, and CD8 memory on one plate. To estimate repertoire size and how much clonotypes are shared between individuals, the study performed deep sequencing of blood TCR repertoires from roughly five healthy adults. To increase sequencing depth and limit assay-specific biases, TCR repertoire library preparation and sequencing were carried out by different laboratories using diverse techniques. Between about 0.94 and 8.9 billion PBMCs per donor were obtained by leukapheresis. What the research found in general, with its limitations: Pairwise subsampling indicated that sequencing depth was expected to affect the degree of clonotype sharing among donors. Compared with non-shared clonotypes, the clonotypes found in all four sorted-subset donors had higher generation probabilities. Incomplete sequencing was indicated by rarefaction of sorted-subset datasets, despite the large sequencing depth. Larger estimated clonotype richness was generally found for naive subsets than for memory subsets. Across a few donors, approximately 5% of naive CD4, roughly 3.8% of naive CD8, 2.3% of memory CD4, and 0.3% to 0.45% of memory CD8 clonotypes were shared. Sampling was restricted to blood, and TCR repertoires in tissue are likely to differ from TCR repertoires in blood. Because the study included only a small number of donors, the genetic and exposure-history diversity represented was limited.

The germline V end is reduced by 3 bases and the J end by 2 bases; junction bases left unmatched: 11. Via the germline V gene (reference sequence), CDR1 is SGHNT and CDR2 YYREEE. The CDR3 runs 17 residues from the cysteine to the phenylalanine. Left in the record is the CDR3 DNA by itself, 51 bases read in frame from the first base. Using the deep immunoSEQ assay, TCR CDR3 regions were amplified from genomic DNA by multiplex PCR. For each cell subset, the extracted genomic DNA was distributed evenly across all wells of several immunoSEQ 96-well plates, and each plate served as one replicate. For sorted subsets, approximately 210 ng genomic DNA, equal to 30,000 to 35,000 T cell genomes, was loaded into each replicate PCR. The purified libraries were quantified using a Qubit 3.0 fluorometer, sized with a Bioanalyzer 2100, and then quantified again using the KAPA Library Quantification kit. Each immunoSEQ 96-well plate was sequenced on its own single-read 150-cycle Illumina NextSeq 550 flow cell. On the study's bioinformatics: Because the immunoSEQ output held only junctional sequences and lacked quality scores, the filtering could not match the filtering applied to full-length reads. Sequences were annotated with PyIR, a Python wrapper for IgBLAST v1.9, and V/J genes and CDR3 were assigned using IMGT germline references. Reads with weak V/J assignments (E-value above 1e-6), missing CDR3, stop codons, out-of-frame junctions, or ambiguous translated residues were removed. V3J clonotypes were defined as sequences sharing the same inferred V gene, J gene, and CDR3 amino acid sequence. The percentage overlap between two repertoires was calculated by dividing the number of shared unique clonotypes by the size of the smaller repertoire. Richness of each repertoire was evaluated using RTK rarefaction, the Chao1 estimator, and Recon v2.1 estimates of unobserved clonotypes. Generation probabilities were computed with OLGA for all TCRbeta clonotypes obtained by the gDNA method from four donors. TCRdb limited this immuneACCESS table to in-frame rearrangements with V and J called. A share of clones is missing; checked studies link under half to unresolved V genes, and the rest is unexplained. V, J and clone size derive from that table, while D and trimming were established from the DNA sequence. The sample data list about 2.3 million clones, and roughly 92% of these were observed just once. The top ten constitute 0.37% of the sample.

The donors were healthy, HIV-negative adults who had no recently reported acute infections or vaccinations. Every donor was a Caucasian adult living in Nashville, Tennessee, USA. CD4+ T cells were enriched through magnetic negative selection, after which naive cells were positively selected on CD45RA and the remaining negative fraction served as the memory subset. After blood collection by leukapheresis, PBMCs were isolated using Ficoll-Histopaque density gradient centrifugation and then cryopreserved in the vapor phase of liquid nitrogen. Purity and quantity of every magnetically sorted T cell population were checked by analytical flow cytometry. Each sorted fraction had its genomic DNA isolated and then quantified by UV absorbance on a Nanodrop 2000c. About this clone itself: Its antigen remains undetermined. Nothing much larger sits one base from this clone, and base qualities are not available.

This TCR was sampled from a man between 18 and 29 years old in good health. Some clones in this sample may be carry-over from other donors' samples. Material: naive CD4+ T cells from PBMCs. The intended sense of this specimen's cell subset or site label: CD45RA+ positively selected. The rearranged segments are TRBV5-4 and TRBJ2-1; the central 7 bases match TRBD2. The DNA reads TGTGCCAGCAGCTCCTATTATATGGCGGGAGCCTACAATGAGCAGTTCTTC. Its protein is CASSSYYMAGAYNEQFF.